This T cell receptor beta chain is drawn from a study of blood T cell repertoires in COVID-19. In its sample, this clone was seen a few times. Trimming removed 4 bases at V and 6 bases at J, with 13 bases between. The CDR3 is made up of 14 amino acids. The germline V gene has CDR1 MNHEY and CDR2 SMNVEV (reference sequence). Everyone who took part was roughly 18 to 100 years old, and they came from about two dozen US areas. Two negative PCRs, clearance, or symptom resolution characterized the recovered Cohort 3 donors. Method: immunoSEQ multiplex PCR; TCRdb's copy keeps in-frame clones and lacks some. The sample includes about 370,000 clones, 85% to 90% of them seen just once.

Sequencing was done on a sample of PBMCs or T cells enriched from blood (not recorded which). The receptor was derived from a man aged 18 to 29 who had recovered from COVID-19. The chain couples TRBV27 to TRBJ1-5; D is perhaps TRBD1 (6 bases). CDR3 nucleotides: TGTGCCAGCAGTTCAACAGGGTTAGGTCAGCCCCAGCATTTT. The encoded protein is CASSSTGLGQPQHF.